The 14 T cell receptor beta chains given below trace back to one sample, sequenced in a study of cytomegalovirus exposure and HLA in healthy donors. The PCR ran on 60 Vbeta and 13 Jbeta primers. Using immunoSEQ multiplex PCR, the repertoire was profiled, and TCRdb retains in-frame clones only, with some absent. The table lists around 160,000 clones, about 65% of them singletons, with roughly 4.1% in the top ten. Source material: PBMCs. The receptors shown here come from a woman between 18 and 30 years old in good health and CMV-seropositive.

The chain is built from TRBV9 and TRBJ2-7; weak D call: TRBD1 (6 bases). Germline V gives CDR1 SGDLS, CDR2 YYNGEE. V lost 1 base and J 3 bases, leaving 11 bases between the germline ends. CDR3 length: 14 amino acids. CDR3 sequence: CASSVSGVGYEQYF. Here the CDR3 DNA reads TGTGCCAGCAGCGTATCAGGGGTCGGCTACGAGCAGTACTTC.

This clone was seen a handful of times. V usage is TRBV4-1 and J usage is TRBJ2-1; 7 nucleotides agree with TRBD2. The CDR3 covers 16 residues. CDR1 and CDR2 (germline): MGHRA, YSYEKL. The junction had 7 bases not matched to a gene; V was cut back by 1 base and J by 4 bases. CDR3: CASSQVGRDSYNEQFF. For the CDR3, the DNA is TGCGCCAGCAGCCAAGTTGGGAGGGACTCTTACAATGAGCAGTTCTTC.

In its sample, this clone was seen a few times. This chain connects TRBV2 to TRBJ1-5; TRBD1 matches at 9 bases. With 6 bases clipped from V and 8 bases from J, the junction kept 11 bases outside the gene matches. The germline V gene encodes CDR1 SNHLY and CDR2 FYNNEI. CDR3 length equals 15 residues. This CDR3 is CASSGQGSLTEPQHF. Written as DNA, the CDR3 is TGTGCCAGCAGCGGACAGGGGAGTCTAACGGAGCCCCAGCATTTT.

This clone appeared a single time. The chain has TRBV19 and TRBJ1-5; 9 bases align to TRBD1. V lost 7 bases and J lost 0; bases outside the gene matches: 7. Germline assignment: CDR1 LNHDA and CDR2 SQIVND (reference sequence). The CDR3 has 16 residues. The CDR3 loop reads CASTDRGGYSNQPQHF. CDR3 nucleotides: TGTGCCAGTACTGACAGGGGGGGTTATAGCAATCAGCCCCAGCATTTT.

This rearrangement joins TRBV13 to TRBJ2-1, with TRBD2 matching 7 bases. The V segment lost 3 bases and the J segment 6 bases; nucleotides outside the gene matches: 5. This CDR3 is built from 14 residues. CDR1 and CDR2 (germline): PRHDT, FYEKMQ (reference sequence). This CDR3 is CASSLAGVVNEQFF. The CDR3 DNA sequence: TGTGCCAGCAGCTTGGCGGGGGTGGTCAATGAGCAGTTCTTC.

In this sample, this clone turned up a few times. This chain connects TRBV27 to TRBJ1-1, with 12 positions matching TRBD1. With 6 bases clipped from V and 4 bases from J, the junction kept 3 bases outside the gene matches. The CDR3 sequence is 14 residues long. The germline gives CDR1 MNHEY, CDR2 SMNVEV (reference sequence). The CDR3 DNA is TGTGCCAGCAGATCGGGACAGGGGGCCACTGAAGCTTTCTTT. It specifies CASRSGQGATEAFF.

The V gene is TRBV6-5, the J gene TRBJ2-1, with 9 positions matching TRBD2. Trimming cost V 7 bases and J 1 base; bases outside gene matches: 5. The V gene's germline CDR1 is MNHEY and CDR2 SVGAGI. This CDR3 region has 15 residues. The CDR3 DNA reads as TGTGCCAGCACCCGGGCGGGAGGGTCCTACAATGAGCAGTTCTTC. Encoded protein: CASTRAGGSYNEQFF.

The chain couples TRBV2 to TRBJ2-4; perhaps TRBD1 as D (5 bases). The V and J ends lost 8 bases and 0 bases respectively, with 20 bases between them. The CDR3 sequence is 17 residues long. CDR1 and CDR2 from the germline V gene are SNHLY and FYNNEI. Here the CDR3 reads CASQGRAHLIAKNIQYF. In nucleotides, the CDR3 is TGTGCCAGCCAGGGCAGGGCCCACTTAATAGCCAAAAACATTCAGTACTTC.

The chain joins TRBV5-4 to TRBJ2-2; 9 bases map to TRBD2. This CDR3 has 18 residues. CDR1 and CDR2 from the germline V gene are SGHNT and YYREEE (reference sequence). The V segment lost 4 bases and the J segment 1 base; nucleotides outside the gene matches: 11. CDR3 bases: TGTGCCAGCAGCCCGAAACTGGGAGCGGGGGGGAACACCGGGGAGCTGTTTTTT. Translated, it gives CASSPKLGAGGNTGELFF. Combining the CDR3 with reference TRBV5-4 and TRBJ2-2 gives the whole variable domain ETGVTQSPTHLIKTRGQQVTLRCSSQSGHNTVSWYQQALGQGPQFIFQYYREEENGRGNFPPRFSGLQFPNYSSELNVNALELDDSALYLCASSPKLGAGGNTGELFFGEGSRLTVL.

The rearrangement joins TRBV4-1 to TRBJ2-7; 9 bases map to TRBD1. The CDR3 runs to 16 residues. Germline V gene sequence: CDR1 MGHRA, CDR2 YSYEKL. Trimming took 4 bases from V and 0 from J; bases not matched to a gene: 7. This CDR3 reads CASSLTGTGYSYEQYF. The CDR3 coding sequence is TGCGCCAGCAGCCTAACCGGGACAGGGTACTCCTACGAGCAGTACTTC.

CDR3 coding DNA: TGTGCCAGCAGCTTAGGGACCGGGACTAGCCACGAGACCCAGTACTTC. The encoded protein is CASSLGTGTSHETQYF. The gene calls are TRBV7-2 and TRBJ2-5, with 9 bases aligning to TRBD2. The CDR3 is made up of 16 amino acids. Unmatched junction bases numbered 8, after V lost 1 base and J lost 5 bases. Germline loops: CDR1 SGHTA, CDR2 FQGNSA.

This clone was counted a few times. The rearrangement links TRBV2 to TRBJ2-7, with D possibly TRBD1 on 5 matching bases. The CDR3 runs 16 residues. Germline V gene data show CDR1 as SNHLY and CDR2 as FYNNEI. Trimming shortened V by 9 bases and J by 4 bases, and 25 bases separated the two germline ends. CDR3 bases: TGTGCCAGTTACCCTACCAGGGCCCAGTCCCCATACGAGCAGTACTTC. Translation gives CASYPTRAQSPYEQYF. The variable domain in full, with the rest retrieved from reference TRBV2 and TRBJ2-7, is EPEVTQTPSHQVTQMGQEVILRCVPISNHLYFYWYRQILGQKVEFLVSFYNNEISEKSEIFDDQFSVERPDGSNFTLKIRSTKLEDSAMYFCASYPTRAQSPYEQYFGPGTRLTVT.

CDR3 DNA sequence: TGTGCCAGCAGCTCTCCAGCGGATGACTACGAGCAGTACTTC. Protein product: CASSSPADDYEQYF. The rearrangement links TRBV7-3 to TRBJ2-7, with D perhaps matching TRBD2 (5 bases). V was pared by 4 bases and J by 3 bases, with 13 bases between. This CDR3 is 14 amino acids long. Germline V gives CDR1 SGHTA, CDR2 FQGTGA.

V usage is TRBV5-8 and J usage is TRBJ1-2, with a possible D match to TRBD1 (5 bases). The CDR3 totals 13 residues. Germline assignment: CDR1 SGHTS and CDR2 YDEGEE. Trimming pared 1 base from V and 3 bases from J, leaving 7 bases between. DNA of the CDR3: TGTGCCAGCAGCTTGACGGGGGACTATGGCTACACCTTC. Its translation: CASSLTGDYGYTF.